This paragraph covers one TCR beta chain sequence. The authors ran a second PCR of 7 to 11 cycles using a sample-barcoded 5' primer and a J-beta primer mix. Via MiXCR, TCRdb re-called the 5' RACE reads, giving one row per CDR3 protein. Here the sample spans around 1.5 million distinct CDR3 sequences, around 36% being singletons. The source of the sample is a study of blood T cells in healthy people across ages. Trimming left V 0 bases short and J 10 bases short, with 9 bases between. The germline V gene has CDR1 LNHNV and CDR2 YYDKDF (reference sequence). CDR3 length: 13 amino acids. The specimen was blood. The rearrangement links TRBV15 to TRBJ1-4; tentative D call: TRBD1 (6 bases). The clonotype comes from a woman under 40 in good health. The chain's CDR3 is CATSRDATGKLFF. CDR3 sequence (DNA): TGTGCCACCAGCAGAGATGCGACAGGAAAACTGTTTTTT.